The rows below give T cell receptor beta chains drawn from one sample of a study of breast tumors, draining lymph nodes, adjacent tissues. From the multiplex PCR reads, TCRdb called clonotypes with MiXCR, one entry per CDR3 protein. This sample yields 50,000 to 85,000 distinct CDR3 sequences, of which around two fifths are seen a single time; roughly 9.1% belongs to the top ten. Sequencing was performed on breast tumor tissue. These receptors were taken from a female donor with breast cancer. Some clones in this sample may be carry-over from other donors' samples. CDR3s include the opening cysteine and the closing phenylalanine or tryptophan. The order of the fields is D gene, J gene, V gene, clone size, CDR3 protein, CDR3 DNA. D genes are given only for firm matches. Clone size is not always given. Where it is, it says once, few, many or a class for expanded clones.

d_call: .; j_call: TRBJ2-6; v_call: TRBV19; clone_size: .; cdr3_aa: CASSRVGANVLTF; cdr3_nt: TGTGCCAGTAGTAGGGTGGGGGCCAACGTCCTGACTTTC
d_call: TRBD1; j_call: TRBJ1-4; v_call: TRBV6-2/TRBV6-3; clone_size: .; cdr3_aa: CASQPSSIITGAENEKLFF; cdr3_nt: TGTGCCAGCCAGCCCTCGTCAATTATAACAGGGGCGGAGAATGAAAAACTGTTTTTT
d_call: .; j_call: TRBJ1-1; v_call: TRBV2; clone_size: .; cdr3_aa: CASSGDSLTEAFF; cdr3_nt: TGTGCCAGCAGTGGAGACAGTTTGACTGAAGCTTTCTTT
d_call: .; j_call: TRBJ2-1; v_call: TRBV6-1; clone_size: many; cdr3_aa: CASRYNEQFF; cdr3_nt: TGTGCCAGCAGATACAATGAGCAGTTCTTC
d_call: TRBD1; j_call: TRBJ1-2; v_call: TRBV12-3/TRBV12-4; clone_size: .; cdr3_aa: CASSATGARGYTF; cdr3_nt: TGTGCCAGCTCTGCGACAGGGGCTCGTGGCTACACCTTC
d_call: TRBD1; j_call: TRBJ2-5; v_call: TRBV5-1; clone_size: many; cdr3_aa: CASSLEAGGPETQYF; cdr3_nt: TGCGCCAGCAGCTTGGAAGCAGGGGGCCCAGAGACCCAGTACTTC
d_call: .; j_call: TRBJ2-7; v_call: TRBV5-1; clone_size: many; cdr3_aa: CASSPYNPLLVGEQYF; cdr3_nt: TGCGCCAGCAGCCCCTATAATCCCCTACTCGTGGGAGAGCAGTACTTC
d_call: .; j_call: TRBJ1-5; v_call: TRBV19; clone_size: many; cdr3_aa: CASSPGGGLYSNQPQHF; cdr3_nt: TGTGCCAGTAGTCCCGGGGGGGGGCTGTATAGCAATCAGCCCCAGCATTTT
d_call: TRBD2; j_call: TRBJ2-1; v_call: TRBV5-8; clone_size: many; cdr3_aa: CASSFVAGEHNEQFF; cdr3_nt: TGTGCCAGCAGCTTCGTAGCGGGAGAACACAATGAGCAGTTCTTC
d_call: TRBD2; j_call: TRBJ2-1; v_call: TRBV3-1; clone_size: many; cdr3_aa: CASSQVFGRAYNEQFF; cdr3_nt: TGTGCCAGCAGCCAAGTTTTCGGGAGGGCCTACAATGAGCAGTTCTTC
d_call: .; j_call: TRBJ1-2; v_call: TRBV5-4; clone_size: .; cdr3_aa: CASSLASAQGGGYTF; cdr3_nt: TGTGCCAGCAGCTTGGCCTCGGCACAGGGAGGCGGCTACACCTTC
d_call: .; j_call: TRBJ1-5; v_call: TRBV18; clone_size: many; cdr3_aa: CASSPDNFMQPQHF; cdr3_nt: TGTGCCAGCTCACCGGATAATTTTATGCAGCCCCAGCATTTT
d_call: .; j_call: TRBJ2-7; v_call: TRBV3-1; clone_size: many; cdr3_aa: CASSQVQTRSYEQYF; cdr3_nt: TGTGCCAGCAGCCAAGTTCAGACTAGGAGCTACGAGCAGTACTTC
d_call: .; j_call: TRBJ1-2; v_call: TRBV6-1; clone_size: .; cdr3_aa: CASTTGMNGYTF; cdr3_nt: TGTGCCAGCACTACAGGGATGAATGGCTACACCTTC
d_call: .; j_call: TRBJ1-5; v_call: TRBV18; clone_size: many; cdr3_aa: CASSPNQGSNQPQHF; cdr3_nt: TGTGCCAGCTCACCTAACCAAGGGAGCAATCAGCCCCAGCATTTT
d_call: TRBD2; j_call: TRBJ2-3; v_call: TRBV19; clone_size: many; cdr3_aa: CASRTSGTTDTQYF; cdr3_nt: TGTGCCAGTAGGACTAGCGGGACTACAGATACGCAGTATTTT
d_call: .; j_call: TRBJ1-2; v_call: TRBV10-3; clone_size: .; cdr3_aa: CAIGIRGNKGAESYTF; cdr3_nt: TGTGCCATCGGGATAAGGGGAAACAAAGGGGCAGAGAGCTACACCTTC
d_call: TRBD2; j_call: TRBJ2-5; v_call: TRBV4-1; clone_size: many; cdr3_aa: CASSRGGGLETQYF; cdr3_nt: TGCGCCAGCAGCCGCGGCGGGGGGCTAGAGACCCAGTACTTC
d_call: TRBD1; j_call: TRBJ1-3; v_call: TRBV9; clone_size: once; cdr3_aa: CVSSGGQHLWNTIYF; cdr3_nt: TGTGTCAGCAGTGGGGGACAGCACTTGTGGAACACCATATATTTT
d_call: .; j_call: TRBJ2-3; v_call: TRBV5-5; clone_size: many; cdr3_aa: CASSFYGEDTQYF; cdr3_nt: TGTGCCAGCAGCTTTTATGGGGAAGATACGCAGTATTTT
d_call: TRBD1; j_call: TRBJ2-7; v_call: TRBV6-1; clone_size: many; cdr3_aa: CASSASGTGVYEQYF; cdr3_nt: TGTGCCAGCTCCGCAAGCGGGACAGGGGTCTACGAGCAGTACTTC
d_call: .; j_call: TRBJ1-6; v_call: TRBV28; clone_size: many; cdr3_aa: CASRNGAGQPYGLHF; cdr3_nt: TGTGCCAGCAGGAACGGTGCCGGACAGCCTTACGGCCTCCACTTT
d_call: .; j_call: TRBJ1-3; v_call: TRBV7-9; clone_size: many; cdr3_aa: CASSSSLGRSGNTIYF; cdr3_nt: TGTGCCAGCAGCTCCTCTCTCGGCCGTTCTGGAAACACCATATATTTT
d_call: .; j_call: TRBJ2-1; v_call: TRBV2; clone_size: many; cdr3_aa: CASRRNPSGQNEQFF; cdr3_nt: TGTGCCAGCAGGAGGAATCCGAGCGGGCAGAATGAGCAGTTCTTC
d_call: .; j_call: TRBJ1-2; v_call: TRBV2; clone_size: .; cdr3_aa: CASADSTLCANYGYTF; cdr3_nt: TGTGCCAGCGCGGACTCCACCTTATGTGCTAACTATGGCTACACCTTC